The T cell receptor beta chain described here comes from a study of T cell responses to AZD1222 COVID-19 vaccine. On this clone: Antigen unknown.

Libraries were prepared by immunoSEQ multiplex PCR; TCRdb keeps only in-frame clonotypes and omits some of them. The table records about 120,000 clones, over 75% of them present only once. The CDR3 covers 14 residues. V was cut by 4 bases and J by 0 bases, with 10 bases left in between. Looked up from germline, CDR1 is SGHAT and CDR2 is FQNNGV. Study-wide results and caveats: Donors skewed white British and female; clonal diversity was possibly underestimated. Baseline seropositives among AZD1222 recipients totaled only 5 to 7.

The sequence was collected from an adult in good health. The source material was peripheral blood, sampled on day 0 of AZD1222 vaccination. This chain uses TRBV11-2 with TRBJ2-7; tentative D call: TRBD1 (6 bases). CDR3 protein: CASSWTESSYEQYF. The CDR3 DNA follows: TGTGCCAGCAGCTGGACAGAGTCCTCCTACGAGCAGTACTTC.